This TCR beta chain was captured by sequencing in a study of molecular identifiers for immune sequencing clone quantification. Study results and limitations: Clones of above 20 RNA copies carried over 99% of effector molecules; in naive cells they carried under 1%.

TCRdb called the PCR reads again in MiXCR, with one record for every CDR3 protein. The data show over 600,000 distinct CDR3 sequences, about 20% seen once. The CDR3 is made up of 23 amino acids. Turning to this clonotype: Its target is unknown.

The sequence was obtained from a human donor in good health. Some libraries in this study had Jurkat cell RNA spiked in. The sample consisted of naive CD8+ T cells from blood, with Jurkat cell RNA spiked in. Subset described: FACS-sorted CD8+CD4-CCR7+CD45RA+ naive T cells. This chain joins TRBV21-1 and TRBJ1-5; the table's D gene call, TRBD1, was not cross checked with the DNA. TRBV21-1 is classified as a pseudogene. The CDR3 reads CASSKQMGGRDTERAYSNQPQHF. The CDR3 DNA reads TGTGCCAGCAGCAAACAGATGGGGGGCCGGGACACCGAAAGAGCCTATAGCAATCAGCCCCAGCATTTT.